This TCR beta chain was identified in a study of T cells in Graves' hyperthyroidism and ophthalmopathy. Trimming at V came to 3 bases and at J to 6 bases, leaving 11 bases not matched to a gene. Germline-derived CDR1 and CDR2 are SGHTA and FQGNSA. The CDR3 spans 15 residues. This clonotype appeared many times. It was RNA transcripts that yielded the amplified TCR beta CDR3 regions. The primer set for the first-round RT-PCR of the TCR CDR3 was HTBI. MiXCR, applied by TCRdb to the multiplex PCR reads, yields one record per CDR3 protein. The sample yields around 690,000 distinct CDR3 sequences, 17% seen once.

The clonotype was recovered from a man in his forties or fifties with Graves' hyperthyroidism. Sequenced sample: blood. The genes are TRBV7-2 and TRBJ2-7; 7 bases align to TRBD2. DNA of the CDR3: TGTGCCAGCAGCTTTAAGGGCGGGGGACCCGTCGAGCAGTACTTC. Protein sequence: CASSFKGGGPVEQYF.